The present T cell receptor (beta chain) was sequenced within a study of shared clonotypes between healthy human individuals (dated by TCRdb to about 2020). At the level of the whole study: A few men and two women, aged 18 to 49 years, made up the cohort. Between about 0.85 and 9.5 billion PBMCs per donor were obtained by leukapheresis. To increase sequencing depth and limit assay-specific biases, different laboratories used diverse techniques to prepare libraries and sequence TCR repertoires. The study deeply sequenced blood TCR repertoires of five healthy adults to estimate repertoire size and the extent of clonotype sharing between individuals. For each donor, CD4 naive and CD4 memory were each run on three plates, CD8 naive on two plates, and CD8 memory on one plate. Broader findings and caveats from the paper: Even with the large sequencing depth, rarefaction of the sorted-subset datasets indicated that sequencing was incomplete. Sharing across a handful of donors was observed for around 5% of naive CD4, less than 4% of naive CD8, 2.3% of memory CD4, and around 0.42% of memory CD8 clonotypes. Because the study included only a small number of donors, the genetic and exposure-history diversity represented was limited. Naive subsets generally had larger estimated clonotype richness than memory subsets did. Pairwise subsampling led to the expectation that sequencing depth would affect the degree of clonotype sharing among donors. Sampling was restricted to blood, and TCR repertoires in tissue are likely to differ from TCR repertoires in blood. Compared with non-shared clonotypes, clonotypes shared by all four sorted-subset donors had higher generation probabilities.

Using the deep immunoSEQ assay, multiplex PCR amplified TCR CDR3 regions from genomic DNA. Genomic DNA extracted from each cell subset was distributed evenly over all wells of several immunoSEQ 96-well plates, and each plate served as one replicate. For sorted subsets, roughly 190 ng of genomic DNA, equivalent to 30,000 or so T cell genomes, went into each replicate PCR. Purified libraries were measured with a Qubit 3.0 fluorometer, size-checked on a Bioanalyzer 2100, and measured again with the KAPA Library Quantification kit. A separate single-read 150-cycle Illumina NextSeq 550 flow cell was used to sequence each immunoSEQ 96-well plate. On the authors' methods: Because only junctional sequences without quality scores were contained in the immunoSEQ output, filtering matching that applied to full-length reads could not be performed. Sequences were annotated with PyIR, a Python wrapper for IgBLAST v1.9, using IMGT germline references to assign V/J genes and CDR3. Reads were filtered out if the reads had weak V/J assignments (E-value above 1e-6), no CDR3, stop codons, out-of-frame junctions, or ambiguous translated residues. V3J clonotypes were defined by identical inferred V gene, J gene, and CDR3 amino acid sequence. Percentage overlap between repertoires was calculated by dividing the number of shared unique clonotypes by the size of the smaller repertoire. RTK rarefaction, the Chao1 estimator, and Recon v2.1 estimates of unobserved clonotypes were used to assess repertoire richness. Generation probabilities were computed with OLGA for all TCRbeta clonotypes obtained by the gDNA method from a handful of donors. TCRdb mirrors the immuneACCESS table, restricted to in-frame sequences. Some clones are absent from its copies; in checked studies, under half trace to an unresolved V gene, and the reason for the others is unknown. V and J calls plus clone size are reproduced from that table; the DNA served to infer D and trimming. Across this sample there are hundreds of thousands of clones, with around two thirds seen only once. Together, the top ten hold about a tenth of the sample.

The germline V gene encodes CDR1 ENHRY and CDR2 SYGVKD. Unmatched junction bases come to 7, with V trimmed by 0 bases and J by 8 bases. The CDR3 has 16 amino acids, counting the end cysteine and phenylalanine. Of all the DNA, just the CDR3 is kept, 48 bases in frame from base 1. Healthy HIV-negative adults with no recently reported acute infections or vaccinations were included as donors. All donors were Caucasian adults living in Nashville, Tennessee, USA. CD4+ T cells were enriched through magnetic negative selection, after which naive cells were positively selected on CD45RA and the remaining negative fraction served as the memory subset. Blood was obtained by leukapheresis, after which PBMCs were separated by Ficoll-Histopaque density gradient centrifugation and cryopreserved in liquid nitrogen vapor phase. Analytical flow cytometry was used to check the purity and quantity of each magnetically sorted T cell population. From each sorted fraction, genomic DNA was isolated and quantified by UV absorbance on a Nanodrop 2000c.

Regarding this clone: This receptor's antigen is unknown. It has no much larger one-base neighbor in the sample; base qualities were not kept.

The clonotype comes from a man aged 30 to 45 in good health. The sequenced sample consisted of memory CD4+ T cells sorted from blood. According to the study, the label for this sample's cell subset or site signals: CD45RA-negative fraction. The chain is made from TRBV10-3 and TRBJ1-4, and TRBD1 matches 9 of the central bases. The sequence in DNA is TGTGCCATCAGTGAGTCGAACAGGGGGCAGACGGAAAAACTGTTTTTT. Translated, it reads CAISESNRGQTEKLFF.